This entry concerns a single T cell receptor (beta chain). Antigen unknown. Measured with immunoSEQ multiplex PCR; TCRdb has only the in-frame clones, and not every one. Among approximately 150,000 clones, around 90% were seen once, and the ten largest hold approximately 1.6%. With V trimmed by 3 bases and J by 10 bases, 12 bases remained unmatched. The CDR3 is made up of 15 amino acids. Germline-derived CDR1 and CDR2 are LGHDT and YNNKEL (reference sequence). The record originates from a study of T cell responses to AZD1222 COVID-19 vaccine. Study-wide findings and caveats: Two AZD1222 doses significantly raised spike-specific TCR breadth and depth over controls.

The sequenced sample was peripheral blood, obtained on day 0 of AZD1222 vaccination. The receptor was isolated from an adult in good health. This sequence joins TRBV3-1 (or the pseudogene TRBV3-2) and TRBJ1-1; 9 bases agree with TRBD1. CDR3 DNA: TGTGCCAGCAGCCAGAGTCCCGGGACAGGGAATGCAGCTTTCTTT. Protein: CASSQSPGTGNAAFF.